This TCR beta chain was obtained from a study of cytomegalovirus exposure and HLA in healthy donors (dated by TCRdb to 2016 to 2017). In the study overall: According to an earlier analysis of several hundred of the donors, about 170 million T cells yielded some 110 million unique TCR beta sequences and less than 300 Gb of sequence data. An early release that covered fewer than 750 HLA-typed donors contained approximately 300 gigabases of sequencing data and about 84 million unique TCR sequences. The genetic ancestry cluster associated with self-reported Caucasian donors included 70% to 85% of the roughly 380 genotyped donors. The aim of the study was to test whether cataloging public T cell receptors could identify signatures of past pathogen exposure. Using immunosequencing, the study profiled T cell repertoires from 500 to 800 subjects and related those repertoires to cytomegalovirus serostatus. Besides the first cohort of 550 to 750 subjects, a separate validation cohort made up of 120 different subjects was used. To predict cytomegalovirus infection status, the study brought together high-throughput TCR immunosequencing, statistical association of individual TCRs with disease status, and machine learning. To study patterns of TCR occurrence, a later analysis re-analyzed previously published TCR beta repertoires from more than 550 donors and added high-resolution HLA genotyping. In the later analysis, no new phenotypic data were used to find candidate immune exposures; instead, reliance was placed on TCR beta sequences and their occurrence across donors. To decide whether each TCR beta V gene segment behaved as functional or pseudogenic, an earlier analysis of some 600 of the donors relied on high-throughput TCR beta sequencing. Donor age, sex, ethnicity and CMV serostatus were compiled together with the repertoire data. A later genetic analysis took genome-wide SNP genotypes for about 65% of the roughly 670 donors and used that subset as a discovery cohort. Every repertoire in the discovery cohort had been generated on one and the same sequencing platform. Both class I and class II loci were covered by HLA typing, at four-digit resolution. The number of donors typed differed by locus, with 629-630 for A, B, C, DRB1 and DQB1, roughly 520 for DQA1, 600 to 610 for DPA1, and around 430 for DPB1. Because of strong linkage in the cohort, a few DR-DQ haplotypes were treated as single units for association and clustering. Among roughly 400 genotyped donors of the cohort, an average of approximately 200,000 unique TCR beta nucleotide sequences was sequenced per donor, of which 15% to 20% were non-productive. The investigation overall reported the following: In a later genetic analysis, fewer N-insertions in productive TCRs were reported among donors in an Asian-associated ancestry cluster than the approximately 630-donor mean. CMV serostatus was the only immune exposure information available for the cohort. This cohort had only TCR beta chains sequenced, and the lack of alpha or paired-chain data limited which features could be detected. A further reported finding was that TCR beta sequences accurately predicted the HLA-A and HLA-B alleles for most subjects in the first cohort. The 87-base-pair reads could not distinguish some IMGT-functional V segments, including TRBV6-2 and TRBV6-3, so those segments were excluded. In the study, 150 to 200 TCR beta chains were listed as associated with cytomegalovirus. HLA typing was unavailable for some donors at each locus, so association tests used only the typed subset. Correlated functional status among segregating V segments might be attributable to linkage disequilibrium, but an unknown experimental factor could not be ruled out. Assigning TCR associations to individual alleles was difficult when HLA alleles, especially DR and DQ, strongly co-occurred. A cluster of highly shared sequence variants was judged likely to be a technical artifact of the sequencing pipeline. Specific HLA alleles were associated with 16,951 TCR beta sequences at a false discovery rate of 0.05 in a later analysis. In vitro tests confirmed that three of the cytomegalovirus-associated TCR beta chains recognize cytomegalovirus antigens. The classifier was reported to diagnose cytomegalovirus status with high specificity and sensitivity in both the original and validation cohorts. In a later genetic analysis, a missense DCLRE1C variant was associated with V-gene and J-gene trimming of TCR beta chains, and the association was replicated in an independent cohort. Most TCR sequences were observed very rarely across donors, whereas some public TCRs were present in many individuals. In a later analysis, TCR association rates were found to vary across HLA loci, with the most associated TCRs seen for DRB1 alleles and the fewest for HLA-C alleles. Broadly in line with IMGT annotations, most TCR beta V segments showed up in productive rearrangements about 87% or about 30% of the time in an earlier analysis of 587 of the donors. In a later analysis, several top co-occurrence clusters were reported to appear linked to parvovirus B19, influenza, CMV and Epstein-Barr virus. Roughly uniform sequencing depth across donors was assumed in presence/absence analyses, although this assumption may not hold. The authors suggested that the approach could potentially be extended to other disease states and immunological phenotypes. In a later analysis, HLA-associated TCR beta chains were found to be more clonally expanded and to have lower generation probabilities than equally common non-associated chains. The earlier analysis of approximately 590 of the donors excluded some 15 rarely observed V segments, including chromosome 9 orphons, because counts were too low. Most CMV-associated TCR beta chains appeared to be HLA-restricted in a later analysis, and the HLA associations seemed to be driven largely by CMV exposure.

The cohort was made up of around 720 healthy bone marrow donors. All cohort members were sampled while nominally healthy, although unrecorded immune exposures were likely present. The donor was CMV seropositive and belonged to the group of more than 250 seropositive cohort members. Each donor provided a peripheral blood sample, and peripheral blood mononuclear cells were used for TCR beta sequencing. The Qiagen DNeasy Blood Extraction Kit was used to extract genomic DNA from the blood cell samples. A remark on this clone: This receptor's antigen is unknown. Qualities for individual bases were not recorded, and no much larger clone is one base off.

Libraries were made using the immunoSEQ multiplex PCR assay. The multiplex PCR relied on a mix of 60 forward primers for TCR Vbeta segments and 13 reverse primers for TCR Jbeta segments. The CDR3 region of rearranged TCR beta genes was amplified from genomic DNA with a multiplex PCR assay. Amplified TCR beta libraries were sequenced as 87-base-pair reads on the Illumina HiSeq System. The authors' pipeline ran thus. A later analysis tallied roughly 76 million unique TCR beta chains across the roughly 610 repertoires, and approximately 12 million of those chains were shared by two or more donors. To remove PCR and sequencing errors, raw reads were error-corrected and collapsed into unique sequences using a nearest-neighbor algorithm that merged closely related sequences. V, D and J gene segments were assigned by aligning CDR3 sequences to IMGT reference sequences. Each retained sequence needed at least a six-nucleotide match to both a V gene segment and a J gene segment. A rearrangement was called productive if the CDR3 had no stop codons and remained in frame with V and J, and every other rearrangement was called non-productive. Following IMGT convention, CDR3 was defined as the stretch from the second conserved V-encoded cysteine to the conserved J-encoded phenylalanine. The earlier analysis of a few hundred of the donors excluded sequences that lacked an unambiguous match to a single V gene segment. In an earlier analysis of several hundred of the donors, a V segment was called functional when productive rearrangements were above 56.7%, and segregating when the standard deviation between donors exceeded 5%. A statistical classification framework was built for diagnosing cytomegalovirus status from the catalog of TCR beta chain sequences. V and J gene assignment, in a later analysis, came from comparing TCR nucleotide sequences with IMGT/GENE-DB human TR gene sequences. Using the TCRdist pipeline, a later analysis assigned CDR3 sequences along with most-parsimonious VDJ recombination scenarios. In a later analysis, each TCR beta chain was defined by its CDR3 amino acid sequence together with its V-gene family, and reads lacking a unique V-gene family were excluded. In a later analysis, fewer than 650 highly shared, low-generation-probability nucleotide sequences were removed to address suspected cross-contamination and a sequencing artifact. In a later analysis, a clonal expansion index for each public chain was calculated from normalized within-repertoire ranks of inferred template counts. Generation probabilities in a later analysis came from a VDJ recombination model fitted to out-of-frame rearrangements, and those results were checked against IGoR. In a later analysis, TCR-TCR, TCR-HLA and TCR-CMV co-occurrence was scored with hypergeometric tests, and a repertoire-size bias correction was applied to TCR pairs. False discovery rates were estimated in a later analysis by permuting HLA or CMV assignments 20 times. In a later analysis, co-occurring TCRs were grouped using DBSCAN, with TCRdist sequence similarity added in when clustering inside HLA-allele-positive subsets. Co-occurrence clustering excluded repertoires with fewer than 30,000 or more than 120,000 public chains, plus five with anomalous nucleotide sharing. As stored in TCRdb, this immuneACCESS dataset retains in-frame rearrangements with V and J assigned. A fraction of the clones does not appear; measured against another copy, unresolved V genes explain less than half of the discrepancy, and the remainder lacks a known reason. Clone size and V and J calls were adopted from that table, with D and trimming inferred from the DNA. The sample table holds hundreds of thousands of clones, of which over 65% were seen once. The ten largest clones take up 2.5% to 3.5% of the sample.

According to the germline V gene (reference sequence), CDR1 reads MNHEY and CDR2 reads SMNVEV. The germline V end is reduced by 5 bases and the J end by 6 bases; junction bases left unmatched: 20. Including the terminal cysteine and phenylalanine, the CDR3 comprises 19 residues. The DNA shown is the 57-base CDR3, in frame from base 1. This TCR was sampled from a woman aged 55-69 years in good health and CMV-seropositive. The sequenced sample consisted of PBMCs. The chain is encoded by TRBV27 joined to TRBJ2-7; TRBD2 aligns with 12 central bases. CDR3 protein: CASSHGLAGPRKLGAEQYF. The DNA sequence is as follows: TGTGCCAGCAGTCACGGACTAGCGGGGCCACGGAAACTGGGGGCCGAGCAGTACTTC.